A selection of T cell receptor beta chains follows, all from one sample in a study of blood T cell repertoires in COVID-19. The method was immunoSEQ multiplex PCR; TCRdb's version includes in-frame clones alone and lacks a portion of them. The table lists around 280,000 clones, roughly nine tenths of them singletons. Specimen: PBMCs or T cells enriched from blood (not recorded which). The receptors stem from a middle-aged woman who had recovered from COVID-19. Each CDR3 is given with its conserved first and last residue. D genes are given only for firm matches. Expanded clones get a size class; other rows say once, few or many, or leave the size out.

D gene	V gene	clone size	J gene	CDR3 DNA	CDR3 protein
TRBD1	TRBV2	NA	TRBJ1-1	TGTGCCAGCGGGACAGGGGGTAGGGCTGAAGCTTTCTTT	CASGTGGRAEAFF
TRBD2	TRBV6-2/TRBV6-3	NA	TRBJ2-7	TGTGCCAGCGGCCTAGCGGGAGGTAGTCTCCCCTACGAGCAGTACTTC	CASGLAGGSLPYEQYF
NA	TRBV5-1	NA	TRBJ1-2	TGCGCCAGCAGCTTGCAAGCGGACTATGGCTACACCTTC	CASSLQADYGYTF
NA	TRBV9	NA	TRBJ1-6	TGTGCCAGCAGCCCCCTAGGGGGACATAGTTCACCCCTCCACTTT	CASSPLGGHSSPLHF
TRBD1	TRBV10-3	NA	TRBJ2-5	TGTGCCACCCAGGGGGACCAAGAGACCCAGTACTTC	CATQGDQETQYF
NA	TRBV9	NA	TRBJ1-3	TGTGCCAGCAGCGTAGTGGCAGGGTCGGGAAACACCATATATTTT	CASSVVAGSGNTIYF
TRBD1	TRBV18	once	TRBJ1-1	TGTGCCAGCTCACCAAGGGACAGGGTAATGACTGAAGCTTTCTTT	CASSPRDRVMTEAFF
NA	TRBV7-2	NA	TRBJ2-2	TGTGCCAGCAGCTTAGACAGGGCGTTGACCGGGGAGCTGTTTTTT	CASSLDRALTGELFF
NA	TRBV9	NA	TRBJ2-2	TGTGCCAGCAGCGTAGGAACAACCGTGAACACCGGGGAGCTGTTTTTT	CASSVGTTVNTGELFF
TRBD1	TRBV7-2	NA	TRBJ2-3	TGTGCCAGCAGCAGGACAGGGGTAACAGATACGCAGTATTTT	CASSRTGVTDTQYF
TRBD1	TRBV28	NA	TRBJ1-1	TGTGCCAGCAGTATAACTCAACAGGGGACTGAAGCTTTCTTT	CASSITQQGTEAFF
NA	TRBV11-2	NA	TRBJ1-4	TGTGCCAGCAGCCCGGGGGGCAGGCTCGGTAATGAAAAACTGTTTTTT	CASSPGGRLGNEKLFF
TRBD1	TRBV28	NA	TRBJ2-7	TGTGCCAGCAGTTTACCAGGGGGCAGGAACGAGCAGTACTTC	CASSLPGGRNEQYF
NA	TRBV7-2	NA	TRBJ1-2	TGTGCCAGCAGCCCCTTCCAGGGATATGGCTACACCTTC	CASSPFQGYGYTF
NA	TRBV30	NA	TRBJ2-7	TGTGCCTGGAGGGAGGGACTTACCTACGAGCAGTACTTC	CAWREGLTYEQYF
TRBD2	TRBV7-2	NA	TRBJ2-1	TGTGCCAGCAGCTTCGGACTAGCGGGAGGGCGTGAGCAGTTCTTC	CASSFGLAGGREQFF
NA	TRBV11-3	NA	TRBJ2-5	TGTGCCAGCAGCTTAGGAGCGGGCAGTGAGACCCAGTACTTC	CASSLGAGSETQYF
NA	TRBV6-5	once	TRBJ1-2	TGTGCCAGCAGTACCCAGGGTGATTATGGCTACACCTTC	CASSTQGDYGYTF
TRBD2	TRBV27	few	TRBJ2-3	TGTGCCAGCAGTTCCTCAGCGGGAAGGCTGACAGATACGCAGTATTTT	CASSSSAGRLTDTQYF
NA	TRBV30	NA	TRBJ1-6	TGTGCCTGGGGGAGTAATAATTCACCCCTCCACTTT	CAWGSNNSPLHF
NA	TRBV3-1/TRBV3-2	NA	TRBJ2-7	TGTGCCAGCAGCCAAGGTCTAGCGAGCTACGAGCAGTACTTC	CASSQGLASYEQYF
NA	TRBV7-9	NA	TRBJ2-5	TGTGCCAGCAGTTCAGGGTTCCAAGAGACCCAGTACTTC	CASSSGFQETQYF
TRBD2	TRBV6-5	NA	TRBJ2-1	TGTGCCACAACGACTAGCGGCCCTTCCAATGAGCAGTTCTTC	CATTTSGPSNEQFF
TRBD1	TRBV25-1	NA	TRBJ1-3	TGTGCCAGCAGTGCGCGGGACAGCCCTGGAAACACCATATATTTT	CASSARDSPGNTIYF
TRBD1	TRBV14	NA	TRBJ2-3	TGTGCCAGCAGCCAAGTGGGACAGGGGAGAGATACGCAGTATTTT	CASSQVGQGRDTQYF
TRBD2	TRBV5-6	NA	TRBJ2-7	TGTGCCAGCAGTCCGTTGGAGGAGCGGGGGACCTCCTACGAGCAGTACTTC	CASSPLEERGTSYEQYF
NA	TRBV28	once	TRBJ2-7	TGTGCCAGCAGTTTATTAGGGGGCTCCTACGAGCAGTACTTC	CASSLLGGSYEQYF
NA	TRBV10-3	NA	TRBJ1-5	TGTGCCATCAGTGAAGGGGTTCGGAATCAGCCCCAGCATTTT	CAISEGVRNQPQHF
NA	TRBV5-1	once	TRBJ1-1	TGCGCCAGCAGCTCGGGATGGAACACTGAAGCTTTCTTT	CASSSGWNTEAFF
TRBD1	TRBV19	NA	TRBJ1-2	TGTGCCAGTAACCTCGACAGGGGCTATGGCTACACCTTC	CASNLDRGYGYTF
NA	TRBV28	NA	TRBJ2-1	TGTGCCAGCAGTTTACGGGGTCTACCAAAGTACAATGAGCAGTTCTTC	CASSLRGLPKYNEQFF
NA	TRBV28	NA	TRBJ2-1	TGTGCCAGCACCCACAGCGGCCCTTCGGTAGATGAGCAGTTCTTC	CASTHSGPSVDEQFF
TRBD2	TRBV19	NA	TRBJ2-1	TGTGCCAGTAGTATAACCCTAGCGGGAGTTAATGAGCAGTTCTTC	CASSITLAGVNEQFF
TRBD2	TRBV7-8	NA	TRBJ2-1	TGTGCCAGCAGCTTTTCTAGCGGAACCTACAATGAGCAGTTCTTC	CASSFSSGTYNEQFF
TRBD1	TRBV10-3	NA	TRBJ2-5	TGTGCCATCAGTGCCGACAGGGGGATAGCGGAGACCCAGTACTTC	CAISADRGIAETQYF
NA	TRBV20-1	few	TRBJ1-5	TGCAGTGCTAGTAACCGGGGAAGTCGCAATCAGCCCCAGCATTTT	CSASNRGSRNQPQHF
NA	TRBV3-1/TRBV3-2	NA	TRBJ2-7	TGTGCCAGCAGCCAAGATCCCGGTCCCCAGTACTTC	CASSQDPGPQYF
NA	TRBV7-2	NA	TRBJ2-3	TGTGCCAGCAGCTTAGATCGCGGGGATACGCAGTATTTT	CASSLDRGDTQYF
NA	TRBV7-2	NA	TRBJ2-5	TGTGCCAGCAGCCAACGGGTTGCCGGGGAGACCCAGTACTTC	CASSQRVAGETQYF
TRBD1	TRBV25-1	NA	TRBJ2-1	TGTGCCAGCAGCTCTACAGGGGTAAGGGAGCAGTTCTTC	CASSSTGVREQFF
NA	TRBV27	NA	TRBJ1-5	TGTGCCAGCAGAGGGGCGGTTAGCAATCAGCCCCAGCATTTT	CASRGAVSNQPQHF
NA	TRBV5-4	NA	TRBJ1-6	TGTGCCAGCAGCACCTACACCGCCCGCGCACTAAATTCACCCCTCCACTTT	CASSTYTARALNSPLHF
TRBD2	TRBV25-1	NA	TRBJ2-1	TGTGCCAGCAGCAGTCCGGGACTAGCCCCTCTAAATGAGCAGTTCTTC	CASSSPGLAPLNEQFF
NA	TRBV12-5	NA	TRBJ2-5	TGTGCTAGTGGTAACGGACAGTTGGAGACCCAGTACTTC	CASGNGQLETQYF
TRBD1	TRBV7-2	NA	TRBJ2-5	TGTGCCAGCAGCTTATCCACAGGGGGCGGCCAAGAGACCCAGTACTTC	CASSLSTGGGQETQYF
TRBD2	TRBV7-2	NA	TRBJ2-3	TGTGCCAGCAGCACCTCCTGGGCGCGGGAGGGGGTAGATACGCAGTATTTT	CASSTSWAREGVDTQYF
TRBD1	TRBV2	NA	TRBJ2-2	TGTGCCAGCAGTGATCGACAGGGCCCCACCGGGGAGCTGTTTTTT	CASSDRQGPTGELFF
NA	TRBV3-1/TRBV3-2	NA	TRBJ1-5	TGTGCCAGCAGCCAAGAAGCCCAGGGACAGCCCCAGCATTTT	CASSQEAQGQPQHF
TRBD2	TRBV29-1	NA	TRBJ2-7	TGCAGCTTCACTAGCGGGAGGGCCATGGGTCTTGGCGAGCAGTACTTC	CSFTSGRAMGLGEQYF
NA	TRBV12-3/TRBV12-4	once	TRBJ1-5	TGTGCCAGCAGTTTCGCGGCGGCGGAGCCCCAGCATTTT	CASSFAAAEPQHF
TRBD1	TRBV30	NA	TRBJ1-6	TGTGCCTGGAGAGACAGGGGAGGACAATCACCCCTCCACTTT	CAWRDRGGQSPLHF
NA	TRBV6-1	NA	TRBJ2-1	TGTGCCAGCAGTGAGTCGGGGATTCATGAGCAGTTCTTC	CASSESGIHEQFF
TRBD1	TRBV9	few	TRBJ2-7	TGTGCCAGCAGCGAGTTCCGGGACAGGGACGCCCGCGAGCAGTACTTC	CASSEFRDRDAREQYF
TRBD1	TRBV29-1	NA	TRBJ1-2	TGCAGCTTCTCCGACAGGGTATTGGATGGCTACACCTTC	CSFSDRVLDGYTF
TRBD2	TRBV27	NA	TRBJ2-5	TGTGCCAGCAGTCCACCCCCCCGGGGACTAGCGTGGGAGACCCAGTACTTC	CASSPPPRGLAWETQYF
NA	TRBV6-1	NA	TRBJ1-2	TGTGCCAGCAGTGAAAGGGGTGGACAGAGATTAGGCGGCTACACCTTC	CASSERGGQRLGGYTF
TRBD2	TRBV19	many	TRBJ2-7	TGTGCCAGTAGTATCGGGGAGGGCTACGAGCAGTACTTC	CASSIGEGYEQYF
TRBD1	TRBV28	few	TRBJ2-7	TGTGCCAGCAGCAGACAGGGGTCCTCCTACGAGCAGTACTTC	CASSRQGSSYEQYF
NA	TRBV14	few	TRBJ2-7	TGTGCCAGCAGCCATCGCCTTGGGGGGGAGCAGTACTTC	CASSHRLGGEQYF
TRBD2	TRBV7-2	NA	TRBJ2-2	TGTGCCAGCAGCCCGGGAGGGCTCGGCACCGGGGAGCTGTTTTTT	CASSPGGLGTGELFF